These T cell receptor beta chains were read from a single sample in a study of shared clonotypes between healthy human individuals. Produced via immunoSEQ multiplex PCR; TCRdb's table is partial and in-frame only. This table holds about 1.5 million clones, roughly 96% found once. Material for sequencing was naive CD4+ T cells sorted from blood. These receptors all stem from a man in his thirties or forties in good health. The CDR3 runs from the conserved cysteine through the conserved F or W. D genes are given only for firm matches. Expanded clones get a size class; other rows say once, few or many, or leave the size out.

>TRBJ2-3|once|TRBV28|TRBD2
TGTGCCAGCAGTTTATTGGGACTAGCGGGAGGGCCCACAGATACGCAGTATTTT
CASSLLGLAGGPTDTQYF
>TRBJ2-2|few|TRBV2|NA
TGTGCCAGCGGAGAGCTAACCCCCGGGGAGCTGTTTTTT
CASGELTPGELFF
>TRBJ2-5|NA|TRBV7-9|NA
TGTGCCAGCAGCCTCAGCGGAGGCGGCCAAGAGACCCAGTACTTC
CASSLSGGGQETQYF
>TRBJ2-4|NA|TRBV2|NA
TGTGCCAGCAGTGAACTTGTGACATCCAAAAACATTCAGTACTTC
CASSELVTSKNIQYF
>TRBJ2-7|NA|TRBV18|NA
TGTGCCAGCTCACCAGTTGGGGACGAGCAGTACTTC
CASSPVGDEQYF
>TRBJ1-5|once|TRBV19|TRBD1
TGTGCCAGTCGGGGGACAGGGAATAGCAATCAGCCCCAGCATTTT
CASRGTGNSNQPQHF
>TRBJ1-5|few|TRBV2|NA
TGTGCCAGCAGTGAGGGGGCTGATCAGCCCCAGCATTTT
CASSEGADQPQHF
>TRBJ2-3|NA|TRBV18|NA
TGTGCCAGCCCACCGCTTCATAGCACAGATACGCAGTATTTT
CASPPLHSTDTQYF
>TRBJ2-1|NA|TRBV14|TRBD2
TGTGCCAGCAGCCCGTACCTCCAAGCGGGAGTAGCTGAGCAGTTCTTC
CASSPYLQAGVAEQFF
>TRBJ1-3|once|TRBV28|NA
TGTGCCAGCAGTTTTCCAAGCTCTGGAAACACCATATATTTT
CASSFPSSGNTIYF
>TRBJ2-7|NA|TRBV19|NA
TGTGCCAGTAGTATCCCCGGGGGCCTCTCCTACGAGCAGTACTTC
CASSIPGGLSYEQYF
>TRBJ1-1|NA|TRBV13|TRBD1
TGTGCCAGCAGCCCTCCACTGGGACAGGCGTCGGGAACTGAAGCTTTCTTT
CASSPPLGQASGTEAFF
>TRBJ2-7|NA|TRBV28|NA
TGTGCCAGCAGTTTGCACGAGCAGTACTTC
CASSLHEQYF
>TRBJ1-5|NA|TRBV4-1|NA
TGCGCCAGCAGCCAAGGGGGGTTAGGACAGCCCCAGCATTTT
CASSQGGLGQPQHF
>TRBJ2-5|NA|TRBV11-2|NA
TGTGCCAGCAGCTTAGATCGGGAGACCCAGTACTTC
CASSLDRETQYF
>TRBJ2-2|NA|TRBV18|TRBD2
TGTGCCAGCTCACCACGGGGACTAGCGGGAGGCCCCGCGGGCACCGGGGAGCTGTTTTTT
CASSPRGLAGGPAGTGELFF
>TRBJ2-1|once|TRBV25-1|TRBD1
TGTGCCAGCAGTGTTACGGCCGGGACAGGGGACAATGAGCAGTTCTTC
CASSVTAGTGDNEQFF
>TRBJ1-3|NA|TRBV7-9|NA
TGTGCCAGCAGCTTGTGGACTGGTGGAAACACCATATATTTT
CASSLWTGGNTIYF
>TRBJ2-5|NA|TRBV10-2|TRBD1
TGCGCCAGCATAGGGACAGGGGTGACCCAGTACTTC
CASIGTGVTQYF
>TRBJ2-1|NA|TRBV10-1|NA
TGCGCCAGCAGTGAGCTGGAACTACCCGACACTTACAATGAGCAGTTCTTC
CASSELELPDTYNEQFF
>TRBJ2-2|NA|TRBV10-3|TRBD2
TGTGCCATCGGTGGGACTAGCAGGAGTTCCAACACCGGGGAGCTGTTTTTT
CAIGGTSRSSNTGELFF
>TRBJ1-1|NA|TRBV7-2|NA
TGTGCCAGCAGCTTAATAGCGAACACTGAAGCTTTCTTT
CASSLIANTEAFF
>TRBJ2-3|NA|TRBV18|TRBD2
TGTGCCAGCTCACCACCGGAAGCGGGGAGCACAGATACGCAGTATTTT
CASSPPEAGSTDTQYF
>TRBJ2-7|NA|TRBV6-4|TRBD1
TGTGCCAGCAGTCACCGGGACAGGGGGCCGGTCAGCTCCTACGAGCAGTACTTC
CASSHRDRGPVSSYEQYF
>TRBJ1-5|NA|TRBV28|TRBD1
TGTGCCAGCAGAAGGACAGGGACGAGCTCTCAGCCCCAGCATTTT
CASRRTGTSSQPQHF
>TRBJ2-2|NA|TRBV9|NA
TGTGCCAGCAGCGTAGAAGGTGTGGGGATCACCGGGGAGCTGTTTTTT
CASSVEGVGITGELFF
>TRBJ2-3|NA|TRBV7-9|NA
TGTGCCAGCAGCCCAACCCGCGTGGCTCCGGGGTCCCCAGATACGCAGTATTTT
CASSPTRVAPGSPDTQYF
>TRBJ2-4|NA|TRBV7-8|TRBD1
TGTGCCAGCAGCTTGGACAGGCCAAACATTCAGTACTTC
CASSLDRPNIQYF
>TRBJ2-2|NA|TRBV5-4|NA
TGTGCCAGCAGCTTGGCCAGGGGAGGTGTGGGCACCGGGGAGCTGTTTTTT
CASSLARGGVGTGELFF
>TRBJ2-5|NA|TRBV5-4|NA
TGTGCCAGCAGCTTGGTGGGGGGGGGCCAGGGCCGAGAGACCCAGTACTTC
CASSLVGGGQGRETQYF
>TRBJ2-7|NA|TRBV18|NA
TGTGCCAGCTCACCGTATACATACGAGCAGTACTTC
CASSPYTYEQYF
>TRBJ1-4|NA|TRBV28|NA
TGTGCCAGCAGTTTAGGGGGCGCGGTACAGGAAAAACTGTTTTTT
CASSLGGAVQEKLFF
>TRBJ1-1|NA|TRBV5-6|TRBD1
TGTGCCAGCAGCTGGGACAGGAGGAACACTGAAGCTTTCTTT
CASSWDRRNTEAFF
>TRBJ2-7|NA|TRBV15|TRBD1
TGTGCCACCAGCAGAGACGGGTGGACAGGGGACGACGTGATAGCGAAGAGCTCCTACGAGCAGTACTTC
CATSRDGWTGDDVIAKSSYEQYF
>TRBJ2-1|NA|TRBV9|TRBD2
TGTGCCAGCAGCGTAGCTCTCGGACTAGCCGCCAATGAGCAGTTCTTC
CASSVALGLAANEQFF
>TRBJ2-7|NA|TRBV28|TRBD2
TGTGCCAGCAGCAGAGGCCCCCTAGCGGGAGGGGACGAGCAGTACTTC
CASSRGPLAGGDEQYF
>TRBJ2-7|NA|TRBV5-6|TRBD2
TGTGCCAGCAGCTCGGCGGGAGGGCCTCACGAGCAGTACTTC
CASSSAGGPHEQYF
>TRBJ2-7|NA|TRBV7-7|TRBD1
TGTGCCAGCAGCCCGGACAGGGGCTACGAGCAGTACTTC
CASSPDRGYEQYF